The 5 T cell receptor beta chains given below trace back to one sample, sequenced in a study of blood T cells in healthy people across ages. A second PCR of 7 to 11 cycles used a sample-barcoded 5' primer and a J-beta primer mix. TCRdb ran MiXCR on the 5' RACE reads and lists one entry per CDR3 protein. This sample has about 1,600,000 distinct CDR3 sequences, with around two fifths found just once. The sample comprised blood. The receptors come from a woman between 18 and 29 years old in good health.

The chain carries TRBV6-1 and TRBJ1-5; TRBD1 agrees at 10 bases. Looked up from germline, CDR1 is MNHNS and CDR2 is SASEGT. Germline trimming cut 1 base from V and 6 bases from J; bases unmatched to any gene: 9. This CDR3 is built from 17 residues. In DNA form, the CDR3 reads TGTGCCAGCAGTGAAGAATGGGGGACAGGGGAAAGTCAGCCCCAGCATTTT. Amino acids: CASSEEWGTGESQPQHF.

The table lists this clonotype with a few counts. The V and J genes are TRBV4-1 and TRBJ2-3; the D is unclear. V dropped 4 bases and J dropped 6 bases, with 11 bases sitting between them. This CDR3 has 13 residues. Germline CDR1 is MGHRA and CDR2 is YSYEKL. The CDR3 here is CASSPDPLDTQYF. In DNA form, the CDR3 reads TGCGCCAGCAGCCCCGACCCTCTGGATACGCAGTATTTT.

The chain links TRBV12-3 or TRBV12-4 to TRBJ1-2, with a possible D match to TRBD1 (5 bases). The CDR3 loop spans 19 amino acids. V lost 6 bases, J lost 2 bases, and 28 bases lay in between. Here the CDR3 DNA reads TGTGCCAGCAGCCCTTTCCCTTCCCCCGGGGCCGGTTTGAACTATGGCTACACCTTC. Protein sequence: CASSPFPSPGAGLNYGYTF.

This chain uses TRBV5-1 with TRBJ2-1; TRBD1 might be the D (6 bases). Trimming shortened V by 4 bases and J by 10 bases, and 15 bases separated the two germline ends. From germline, CDR1 is SGHRS and CDR2 YFSETQ. The CDR3 has 13 residues. This chain's CDR3 is CASSATPRGEQFF. The CDR3 nucleotides are TGCGCCAGCAGCGCAACCCCTAGGGGGGAGCAGTTCTTC.

This clonotype was found a few times. This sequence joins TRBV12-3 or TRBV12-4 and TRBJ2-3, with TRBD2 matching 11 bases. The CDR3 is 16 amino acids. The V and J ends lost 5 bases and 5 bases, in that order; junction bases with no gene match: 9. CDR3 loop: CASSARLAGRLDTQYF. The CDR3 DNA follows: TGTGCCAGCAGTGCAAGACTAGCGGGGCGTTTAGATACGCAGTATTTT.